Following are 14 T cell receptor beta chains from one sample sequenced in a study of identical twins. One entry per CDR3 protein, called by TCRdb with MiXCR from the 5' RACE reads. The data show under 800,000 distinct CDR3 sequences, roughly 20% seen once. These data were also filed under a second study, of T cells expressing NK-cell markers.

Material: PBMCs. These receptors all come from a woman between 18 and 29 years old in good health.

This clonotype appeared a few times. The V and J genes are TRBV20-1 and TRBJ2-7; the match to TRBD2 covers 7 bases. V lost 2 bases to trimming and J lost 6 bases; unmatched junction nucleotides: 10. The CDR3 is 14 residues long. Germline-derived CDR1 and CDR2 are DFQATT and SNEGSKA (reference sequence). Here the CDR3 reads CSARMGQRDFEQYF. The CDR3 DNA reads as TGCAGTGCTAGAATGGGCCAGCGGGATTTCGAGCAGTACTTC.

This clonotype was counted only a few times. The rearrangement uses TRBV29-1 and TRBJ1-6, with TRBD1 identical over 9 bases. After removal of 5 bases from V and 8 bases from J, the junction contained 4 bases not matched to a gene. The CDR3 spans 13 residues. CDR1 is SQVTM, CDR2 ANQGSEA, per germline. CDR3 nucleotides: TGCAGCGTTAGGGACAGGGCGGATTCACCCCTCCACTTT. Amino acids: CSVRDRADSPLHF.

In its sample, this clonotype was seen a few times. V and J are TRBV2 and TRBJ2-3, with D possibly matching TRBD2 (6 bases). Trimming removed 8 bases from V and 6 bases from J, with 15 bases in between. In germline, CDR1 is SNHLY, CDR2 FYNNEI. The CDR3 length is 13 residues. The CDR3 region has the DNA TGTGCCAGCGGGGGGACTCCGGCGGATACGCAGTATTTT. Encoded protein: CASGGTPADTQYF. Full variable domain (remainder filled in from reference TRBV2 and TRBJ2-3): EPEVTQTPSHQVTQMGQEVILRCVPISNHLYFYWYRQILGQKVEFLVSFYNNEISEKSEIFDDQFSVERPDGSNFTLKIRSTKLEDSAMYFCASGGTPADTQYFGPGTRLTVL.

The chain uses TRBV14 and TRBJ2-3; 11 nucleotides match TRBD2. J was trimmed by 1 base and V by 4 bases; bases with no gene match: 10. CDR1 and CDR2 (germline): SGHDN, FVKESK. The CDR3 extends over 18 amino acids. CDR3: CASSRRRPGLAGTDTQYF. CDR3 bases: TGTGCCAGCAGCCGGCGACGTCCGGGACTAGCGGGCACAGATACGCAGTATTTT. Supplemented by reference TRBV14 and TRBJ2-3, the full variable domain reads EAGVTQFPSHSVIEKGQTVTLRCDPISGHDNLYWYRRVMGKEIKFLLHFVKESKQDESGMPNNRFLAERTGGTYSTLKVQPAELEDSGVYFCASSRRRPGLAGTDTQYFGPGTRLTVL.

This clonotype has just a few counts. The chain is built from TRBV6-2 or TRBV6-3 and TRBJ2-7; the match to TRBD1 covers 9 bases. With V trimmed by 0 bases and J by 3 bases, 6 bases remained unmatched. Germline CDR1 MNHEY, CDR2 SVGEGT. The CDR3 covers 16 residues. For the CDR3, the DNA is TGTGCCAGCAGTTACTCGGGGACAGGGCTGAGCTACGAGCAGTACTTC. Translation gives CASSYSGTGLSYEQYF.

The chain has TRBV5-1 and TRBJ1-6; D may be TRBD1 (5 bases). The CDR3 contains 15 residues. Germline assignment: CDR1 SGHRS and CDR2 YFSETQ. With 3 bases removed from V and 10 bases from J, the gap between germline ends came to 17 bases. Here the CDR3 DNA reads TGCGCCAGCAGCTCTACTACAGGCGGAAGATCACCCCTCCACTTT. Its protein is CASSSTTGGRSPLHF.

The chain has TRBV7-2 and TRBJ2-7; D may be TRBD2 (6 bases). V was shortened by 5 bases and J by 3 bases, with 23 bases between the two germline ends. Germline values: CDR1 SGHTA, CDR2 FQGNSA. The CDR3 has 17 residues. CDR3 nucleotide sequence: TGTGCCAGCAGCGCGGGACTCGGAAGGAGAACGATCTACGAGCAGTACTTC. It codes for CASSAGLGRRTIYEQYF.

This chain joins TRBV11-2 and TRBJ2-1; tentatively, D is TRBD2 (5 bases). The germline V gene has CDR1 SGHAT and CDR2 FQNNGV. V lost 6 bases, J lost 8 bases, and 14 bases lay in between. The CDR3 totals 13 residues. Written as DNA, the CDR3 is TGTGCCAGCAGTGAGGGCAGTATGCATGAGCAGTTCTTC. Amino acids: CASSEGSMHEQFF. The full variable domain, completed using reference TRBV11-2 and TRBJ2-1, is EAGVAQSPRYKIIEKRQSVAFWCNPISGHATLYWYQQILGQGPKLLIQFQNNGVVDDSQLPKDRFSAERLKGVDSTLKIQPAKLEDSAVYLCASSEGSMHEQFFGPGTRLTVL.

This clonotype occurred many times. The chain carries TRBV5-1 and TRBJ1-2; unclear D gene. Germline CDR1 SGHRS, CDR2 YFSETQ. The CDR3 sequence is 16 residues long. Trimming stripped 0 bases from V and 2 bases from J, with 14 bases between. The CDR3 here is CASSLGYGELNYGYTF. The CDR3 DNA reads TGCGCCAGCAGCTTGGGCTACGGGGAGCTAAACTATGGCTACACCTTC.

This clonotype turned up a few times. V and J are TRBV7-9 and TRBJ1-2; TRBD1 matches 8 bases. V was clipped by 4 bases and J by 10 bases; unmatched bases: 5. This CDR3 spans 12 amino acids. Germline CDR1 SEHNR, CDR2 FQNEAQ (reference sequence). In DNA form, the CDR3 reads TGTGCCAGCAGCTCGGACAGGGTCCTCTACACCTTC. Translating gives CASSSDRVLYTF.

The sample holds many counts of this clonotype. The chain joins TRBV25-1 to TRBJ2-1, with a possible D match to TRBD2 (6 bases). This CDR3 has 13 residues. The germline gives CDR1 MGHDK, CDR2 SYGVNS. V was cut by 2 bases and J by 8 bases, with 10 bases left in between. The CDR3 reads CASSEGTPDEQFF. CDR3 DNA: TGTGCCAGCAGTGAAGGGACTCCGGATGAGCAGTTCTTC.

The CDR3 bases are TGTGCCAGCAGTCTTCGGCTCACTAGCGGGGTTTACAATGAGCAGTTCTTC. Its translation: CASSLRLTSGVYNEQFF. The rearrangement links TRBV27 to TRBJ2-1; TRBD2 aligns across 10 bases. The V segment lost 5 bases and the J segment 4 bases; nucleotides outside the gene matches: 11. The CDR3 length is 17 residues. Germline CDR1 reads MNHEY; CDR2 reads SMNVEV (reference sequence).

This clonotype was seen a few times. The chain carries TRBV4-3 and TRBJ2-3, with no clear D. This CDR3 is built from 14 residues. Germline CDR1 and CDR2: LGHNA and YSLEER. V was trimmed by 1 base and J by 2 bases, leaving 7 bases between them. The CDR3, as DNA: TGCGCCAGCAGCCAAGGGCAGAACACAGATACGCAGTATTTT. Its protein is CASSQGQNTDTQYF.

This clonotype has a count of ten or more. V and J are TRBV20-1 and TRBJ2-1; D remains unclear. V was shortened by 1 base and J by 5 bases, with 6 bases between the two germline ends. The CDR3 contains 12 residues. Germline V gives CDR1 DFQATT, CDR2 SNEGSKA (reference sequence). CDR3 sequence: CSARAQHNEQFF. CDR3 DNA sequence: TGCAGTGCTAGAGCTCAGCACAATGAGCAGTTCTTC.